This record concerns one TCR beta chain sequence. Germline CDR1 and CDR2: SGHNT and YYREEE (reference sequence). The CDR3 is 13 amino acids. The V end was cut by 1 base, the J end by 3 bases, with 7 bases between. The investigators reverse transcribed all of the isolated RNA, so they sequenced expressed TCRB transcripts. TCRdb's table, derived via immunoSEQ multiplex PCR, lists solely in-frame clones and lacks some. The data show some 270,000 clones, approximately 8% seen once. The entry originates in a study of beta chain features in type 1 diabetes. Heparinised blood was drawn once per donor, averaging around 120 mL.

The chain recombines TRBV5-4 with TRBJ2-5; possible D gene TRBD1, 6 bases. Sequenced: central memory CD4+ T cells from blood. This TCR was sampled from a woman in her late teens or twenties in good health. CDR3 DNA: TGTGCCAGCAGCTTGAACAGGGAAGAGACCCAGTACTTC. Its translation: CASSLNREETQYF.